This TCR beta chain stems from a study of blood T cell repertoires in COVID-19. The overall study: The United States, Italy and Spain were the sources of the acute and convalescent COVID-19 samples. PBMCs, B-cell-depleted T cells, or T cells provided the cDNA or gDNA that made up the material.

Source study methods: Amplification from reference gene primers served as the basis for estimated nucleated cell counts. Profiled with immunoSEQ multiplex PCR; TCRdb holds only in-frame clones, not every one. V, J and clone size are those of that table, while D and trimming were read from the DNA. Among 70,000 to 75,000 clones listed, 65% to 85% were seen once. This CDR3 has 17 residues. Germline-derived CDR1 and CDR2 are MDHEN and SYDVKM. The germline V and J ends were trimmed by 5 bases and 0 bases, with 16 bases remaining between them. V and J are TRBV28 and TRBJ1-4, with no clear D. This TCR was sampled from a woman aged 55-70 years with acute or convalescent COVID-19. Material: peripheral blood. CDR3 residues: CASSPLPTAATNEKLFF. The CDR3 DNA is TGTGCCAGCAGTCCACTCCCAACCGCTGCAACTAATGAAAAACTGTTTTTT.